This T cell receptor beta chain derives from a study of Ad26.COV2.S vaccination and SARS-CoV-2 variants. Overall study: Ad26.COV2.S given intramuscularly, once or twice 56 days apart. Findings of the study overall: The breadth of spike-specific CD8+ and CD4+ T cell responses after vaccination was reportedly substantial. With respect to non-spike TCR breadth, vaccine and placebo recipients were similar. The TCR breadth and depth analyses may have produced an underestimate of total T cell responses.

The treatment here: 15 to 20 received Ad26.COV2.S at low or high dose, single or two shots; about 5 received placebo; per-sample allocation not given. Samples came from day 63 after the first vaccine or placebo injection. The data were produced by immunoSEQ multiplex PCR, yet TCRdb's version contains in-frame clones alone and is incomplete. Found here are about 350,000 clones, more than 85% of them singletons; the top ten hold approximately 5%. Trimming removed 4 bases from V and 10 bases from J; junction bases left unmatched: 9. CDR3 length: 15 amino acids. Germline V lookup: CDR1 SEHNR, CDR2 FQNEAQ (reference sequence). As concerns this clone: Its target is not known.

The TCR comes from a person between 18 and 60 years old who received the Ad26.COV2.S COVID-19 vaccine or a placebo. The V gene is TRBV7-9, the J gene TRBJ2-1; 11 bases align to TRBD2. Sequencing was performed on peripheral blood, taken in a trial of Ad26.COV2.S vaccine versus placebo. CDR3 protein: CASSSLLAGEWEQFF. The CDR3, as DNA: TGTGCCAGCAGCTCTTTACTAGCGGGAGAATGGGAGCAGTTCTTC.